Shown below are 4 T cell receptor beta chains from a single sample sequenced in a study of blood T cell repertoires in COVID-19. Some clones are missing from TCRdb's copy, which holds only in-frame ones; the method was immunoSEQ multiplex PCR. The data show approximately 470,000 clones, around 85% seen once. The sample consisted of peripheral blood. The receptors come from a human donor in a cohort sampled during active COVID-19.

This chain uses TRBV7-3 with TRBJ2-5; D ambiguous. Germline CDR1 SGHTA, CDR2 FQGTGA. V was cut by 2 bases and J by 3 bases, with 16 bases left in between. The CDR3 totals 16 residues. Here the CDR3 reads CASSLGNQAPEETQYF. The CDR3 region has the DNA TGTGCCAGCAGCTTAGGTAACCAGGCCCCCGAAGAGACCCAGTACTTC. Together with reference TRBV7-3 and TRBJ2-5, the CDR3 gives the full variable domain: GAGVSQTPSNKVTEKGKYVELRCDPISGHTALYWYRQSLGQGPEFLIYFQGTGAADDSGLPNDRFFAVRPEGSVSTLKIQRTERGDSAVYLCASSLGNQAPEETQYFGPGTRLLVL.

CDR3 nucleotide sequence: TGTGCCAGCAGAGCAGCGGTTAGCTCCTACAATGAGCAGTTCTTC. It specifies CASRAAVSSYNEQFF. V is TRBV28 and J is TRBJ2-1, with D perhaps TRBD2 (5 bases). Trimming cost V 6 bases and J 0 bases, with 12 bases left between them. Per germline, CDR1 MDHEN and CDR2 SYDVKM. This CDR3 spans 15 amino acids.

This clone appeared once. The rearrangement joins TRBV18 to TRBJ1-4; D gene unclear. Germline loops: CDR1 KGHSH, CDR2 LQKENI. The CDR3 sequence is 16 residues long. Deletions cut 4 bases from V and 1 base from J, with 13 bases between. DNA of the CDR3: TGTGCCAGCTCACTACACGGGGTTTTAACTAATGAAAAACTGTTTTTT. As protein: CASSLHGVLTNEKLFF.

The V and J genes are TRBV7-3 and TRBJ2-3; TRBD2 aligns across 10 bases. V shed 2 bases, J shed 3 bases, and the junction held 8 bases outside the gene matches. Per the germline V gene, CDR1 is SGHTA and CDR2 is FQGTGA. CDR3 length: 17 amino acids. CDR3 loop: CASSLGGAGGKTDTQYF. The DNA for the CDR3 is TGTGCCAGCAGCTTAGGGGGAGCGGGAGGGAAAACAGATACGCAGTATTTT.